Each of the 24 T cell receptor beta chains below was sequenced from the same sample in a study of blood T cell repertoires in COVID-19. Clones were read by immunoSEQ multiplex PCR, and TCRdb kept only the in-frame ones, dropping some. The sample gives about 160,000 clones, 70% to 90% of which show up once; approximately 2.8% is in the top ten. Sequencing was performed on peripheral blood. These receptors were collected from a man aged 55 to 70 with acute or convalescent COVID-19.

This clone appeared a single time. The chain carries TRBV24-1 and TRBJ2-3, with 10 nucleotides matching TRBD1. This CDR3 comprises 14 residues. Germline-derived CDR1 and CDR2 are KGHDR and SFDVKD. V shed 4 bases, J shed 6 bases, and the junction held 3 bases outside the gene matches. CDR3 region: CATSEGTGVDTQYF. The CDR3 DNA reads as TGTGCCACCAGTGAGGGGACAGGGGTTGATACGCAGTATTTT.

The chain is built from TRBV2 and TRBJ2-7, with D possibly matching TRBD2 (7 bases). The CDR3 consists of 16 residues. Germline CDR1 reads SNHLY; CDR2 reads FYNNEI. Trimming took off 4 bases at V and 1 base at J, with 17 bases between the two ends. In DNA, the CDR3 is TGTGCCAGCAGTGGCGTATTGGGGGGGGCTTCCTACGAGCAGTACTTC. Encoded protein: CASSGVLGGASYEQYF. Full variable domain (missing parts from reference TRBV2 and TRBJ2-7): EPEVTQTPSHQVTQMGQEVILRCVPISNHLYFYWYRQILGQKVEFLVSFYNNEISEKSEIFDDQFSVERPDGSNFTLKIRSTKLEDSAMYFCASSGVLGGASYEQYFGPGTRLTVT.

This chain joins TRBV3-1 (or the pseudogene TRBV3-2) and TRBJ2-7; D unclear. In germline, CDR1 is LGHDT, CDR2 YNNKEL (reference sequence). V lost 3 bases to trimming and J lost 6 bases, with 9 bases between them. This CDR3 is 12 amino acids long. The CDR3 region has the DNA TGTGCCAGCAGCCAGGCCGCCTCCGAGCAGTACTTC. It codes for CASSQAASEQYF.

The rearrangement uses TRBV12-3 or TRBV12-4 and TRBJ2-3, with D unclear. The CDR3 sequence is 13 residues long. V dropped 2 bases and J dropped 5 bases, with 8 bases sitting between them. CDR3 DNA: TGTGCCAGCAGTTTACGGCCAGGAGATACGCAGTATTTT. Encoded protein: CASSLRPGDTQYF.

The chain couples TRBV2 to TRBJ2-2, with TRBD1 identical over 10 bases. V gave up 8 bases and J gave up 4 bases; unmatched junction bases: 7. CDR1 and CDR2 (germline): SNHLY, FYNNEI. The CDR3 sequence is 15 residues long. CDR3 protein: CASGGQGGATGELFF. The CDR3 DNA reads TGTGCCAGCGGCGGACAGGGGGGTGCCACCGGGGAGCTGTTTTTT.

This clone was found a few times. This sequence joins TRBV6-5 and TRBJ2-7; 9 bases map to TRBD1. Germline trimming cut 6 bases from V and 3 bases from J; bases unmatched to any gene: 9. CDR1 is MNHEY and CDR2 is SVGAGI in the germline V gene. The CDR3 loop spans 15 amino acids. CDR3 DNA: TGTGCCAGCAGCGGTCCGGGACAGGGCTTCTACGAGCAGTACTTC. This encodes CASSGPGQGFYEQYF.

CDR3 in DNA: TGTGCCAGCAGCCCGCGTGGAGGGGCCAACACTGAAGCTTTCTTT. Translation: CASSPRGGANTEAFF. This sequence joins TRBV7-9 and TRBJ1-1, with a tentative D call TRBD1 (5 bases). Germline CDR1 is SEHNR and CDR2 is FQNEAQ (reference sequence). There are 15 residues in the CDR3. Trimming removed 5 bases from V and 2 bases from J, with 15 bases in between.

Comment on this clone: This sample includes further DNA sequences coding for the same CDR3. The chain has TRBV9 and TRBJ2-1, with 11 bases identical to TRBD2. CDR3 size: 15 residues. Germline loops: CDR1 SGDLS, CDR2 YYNGEE. Trimming took 0 bases from V and 8 from J; bases not matched to a gene: 4. CDR3 in DNA: TGTGCCAGCAGCGTAGGCCTAGCGGGGGGCTATGAGCAGTTCTTC. This translates into CASSVGLAGGYEQFF. Based on the CDR3 plus reference TRBV9 and TRBJ2-1, the full variable domain is DSGVTQTPKHLITATGQRVTLRCSPRSGDLSVYWYQQSLDQGLQFLIQYYNGEERAKGNILERFSAQQFPDLHSELNLSSLELGDSALYFCASSVGLAGGYEQFFGPGTRLTVL.

The gene calls are TRBV5-1 and TRBJ2-7, with 10 positions matching TRBD1. Germline lookup yields CDR1 SGHRS and CDR2 YFSETQ. The CDR3 has 15 residues. V dropped 4 bases and J dropped 2; count of bases not matched to a gene: 6. The CDR3 DNA sequence: TGCGCCAGCAGCGCACGACAGGGGGCCCCCTACGAGCAGTACTTC. This translates into CASSARQGAPYEQYF.

In DNA form, the CDR3 reads TGTGCCAGCAGCTTGGACAAGGGTGGCTACACCTTC. Protein sequence: CASSLDKGGYTF. This sequence joins TRBV11-2 and TRBJ1-2, with TRBD1 as a possible D gene (5 bases). Germline CDR1 reads SGHAT; CDR2 reads FQNNGV. The CDR3 extends over 12 amino acids. Between the trimmed V and J ends, which lost 3 bases and 7 bases, there was a span of 9 bases.

This clone has just one count. The rearrangement joins TRBV13 to TRBJ2-4, with D perhaps TRBD1 (6 bases). Trimming took off 5 bases at V and 8 bases at J, with 16 bases between the two ends. The CDR3 consists of 14 residues. From germline, CDR1 is PRHDT and CDR2 FYEKMQ (reference sequence). The CDR3 DNA follows: TGTGCCAGCAGCGTTCAGGGGAGTCAGGACATTCAGTACTTC. Translating it yields CASSVQGSQDIQYF.

The J gene is TRBJ1-1, the V gene TRBV11-2; D is unresolved. V shed 3 bases and J shed 0 bases, with 14 bases lying between them. Per the germline V gene, CDR1 is SGHAT and CDR2 is FQNNGV. The CDR3 extends over 16 amino acids. CDR3 nucleotide sequence: TGTGCCAGCAGCTTTGGTTACAGAGCTATGAACACTGAAGCTTTCTTT. It yields the protein CASSFGYRAMNTEAFF.

This chain connects TRBV10-3 to TRBJ1-5, with D hard to call. V was shortened by 4 bases and J by 7 bases, with 14 bases between the two germline ends. Germline CDR1 reads ENHRY; CDR2 reads SYGVKD. This CDR3 is 14 amino acids long. CDR3 residues: CAISVEGSRQPQHF. The CDR3 coding sequence is TGTGCCATCAGTGTCGAGGGTTCCAGGCAGCCCCAGCATTTT.

The J gene is TRBJ1-2, the V gene TRBV9; TRBD1 matches 7 bases. The V segment lost 2 bases and the J segment 2 bases; nucleotides outside the gene matches: 6. This CDR3 is built from 15 residues. Germline CDR1 SGDLS, CDR2 YYNGEE. The CDR3 loop is CASSVSGQINYGYTF. CDR3 in DNA: TGTGCCAGCAGCGTTTCGGGACAGATAAACTATGGCTACACCTTC.

The genes are TRBV6-5 and TRBJ1-4; D gene uncertain. Deletions cut 5 bases from V and 4 bases from J, with 14 bases between. Germline CDR1 reads MNHEY; CDR2 reads SVGAGI. This CDR3 has 15 residues. CDR3 nucleotide sequence: TGTGCCAGCAGTCCAGTGTCGGGGAGTAATGAAAAACTGTTTTTT. Translated: CASSPVSGSNEKLFF.

This chain links TRBV5-1 with TRBJ1-1; D might be TRBD1 (6 bases). CDR3 length: 14 residues. V was trimmed by 7 bases and J by 1 base, leaving 14 bases between them. The germline V gene has CDR1 SGHRS and CDR2 YFSETQ. The CDR3 coding sequence is TGCGCCAGCCACGAGGGCAGGGGGAACACTGAAGCTTTCTTT. This translates into CASHEGRGNTEAFF.

This chain links TRBV6-1 with TRBJ1-2; D unclear. The CDR3 consists of 13 residues. CDR1 and CDR2 from the germline V gene are MNHNS and SASEGT. V lost 3 bases, J lost 5 bases, and 10 bases lay in between. In DNA form, the CDR3 reads TGTGCCAGCAGTGAGTTTTCCGCGTATGGCTACACCTTC. It specifies CASSEFSAYGYTF.

The gene calls are TRBV4-1 and TRBJ1-6; TRBD1 matches at 10 bases. Germline V gives CDR1 MGHRA, CDR2 YSYEKL. This CDR3 region has 17 residues. The V segment lost 0 bases and the J segment 9 bases; nucleotides outside the gene matches: 8. The CDR3 is CASSQEGIGTGVSPLHF. The CDR3 region has the DNA TGCGCCAGCAGCCAAGAGGGAATTGGGACAGGGGTTTCACCCCTCCACTTT.

The CDR3 protein is CATSDKGMYQPQHF. CDR3 coding DNA: TGTGCCACCAGTGATAAGGGGATGTATCAGCCCCAGCATTTT. This chain joins TRBV24-1 and TRBJ1-5; a possible D gene is TRBD1 (5 bases). This CDR3 is built from 14 residues. V lost 3 bases to trimming and J lost 5 bases, with 10 bases between them. Germline values: CDR1 KGHDR, CDR2 SFDVKD.

Only one count was recorded for this clone. The rearrangement links TRBV6-4 to TRBJ1-2, with a weak D call TRBD1 (5 bases). Germline V gene sequence: CDR1 MRHNA, CDR2 SNTAGT. This CDR3 region has 15 residues. Trimming left V 6 bases short and J 4 bases short, with 18 bases between. For the CDR3, the DNA is TGTGCCAGCAGCCCCGTTGTCGGGGGAACCTATGGCTACACCTTC. Amino acids: CASSPVVGGTYGYTF.

This chain connects TRBV5-1 to TRBJ2-7, with 7 bases lining up with TRBD2. CDR3 length equals 14 residues. Germline V gene data show CDR1 as SGHRS and CDR2 as YFSETQ. V shed 4 bases, J shed 0 bases, and the junction held 4 bases outside the gene matches. CDR3 amino acids: CASSTGLHSYEQYF. In DNA form, the CDR3 reads TGCGCCAGCAGCACGGGACTACACTCCTACGAGCAGTACTTC.

The CDR3 nucleotides read TGTGCCAGCAGCAAAACAGGGGATGTCCTCCACTTT. Translating it yields CASSKTGDVLHF. The chain links TRBV13 to TRBJ1-6; the match to TRBD1 covers 7 bases. Trimming cost V 5 bases and J 15 bases; bases outside gene matches: 7. CDR1 is PRHDT, CDR2 FYEKMQ, per germline (reference sequence). The CDR3 consists of 12 residues.

The chain links TRBV2 to TRBJ1-5; 8 nucleotides match TRBD1. This CDR3 spans 14 amino acids. The V gene's germline CDR1 is SNHLY and CDR2 FYNNEI. Trimming at V came to 3 bases and at J to 7 bases, leaving 5 bases not matched to a gene. CDR3 DNA sequence: TGTGCCAGCAGTGAGGGCAGGGGGCTGCAGCCCCAGCATTTT. Translation gives CASSEGRGLQPQHF.

The rearrangement joins TRBV6-5 to TRBJ2-2; no reliable D call. This CDR3 spans 12 amino acids. The ends were cut back, 6 bases at V and 4 bases at J, with 6 bases in the middle. Germline CDR1 MNHEY, CDR2 SVGAGI. The CDR3 DNA reads as TGTGCCAGCAGCAGGTTCACCGGGGAGCTGTTTTTT. Its protein is CASSRFTGELFF.